This T cell receptor (beta chain) derives from a study of blood T cell repertoires in COVID-19. For the study at large: PBMCs, B-cell-depleted T cells, or T cells were the source of the cDNA or gDNA that made up the material.

The table lists this clone with a few counts. Some clones are missing from TCRdb's copy, which holds only in-frame ones; the method was immunoSEQ multiplex PCR. In the table there are 200,000 or so clones, about 85% of which are singletons. The CDR3 totals 17 residues. V lost 7 bases and J lost 8; bases outside the gene matches: 17. Per germline, CDR1 KGHDR and CDR2 SFDVKD. The sequencing input was peripheral blood. The rearrangement uses TRBV24-1 and TRBJ1-1; 11 bases fit TRBD1. This clonotype was obtained from a man aged 50-59 years who had recovered from COVID-19. The CDR3 is CATRAGQGGSGVKEAFF. The CDR3 DNA reads TGTGCCACCAGGGCGGGACAGGGGGGATCTGGGGTCAAAGAAGCTTTCTTT.